The 25 T cell receptor beta chains reported below all come from one sample, sequenced in a study of STAT5B mutations in CD4+ large granular lymphocyte leukemia. Assay: immunoSEQ multiplex PCR; the TCRdb copy retains only in-frame clones and omits some. This sample has roughly 30,000 clones, with around 67% found just once. Sequencing input: CD4+ T cells from blood buffy coats. The source of these receptors is a human donor in good health.

The chain combines TRBV19 with TRBJ2-1; D possibly corresponds to TRBD1 (6 bases). Germline CDR1 and CDR2: LNHDA and SQIVND (reference sequence). CDR3 length: 15 residues. Trimming removed 7 bases at V and 2 bases at J, with 15 bases between. The CDR3 loop reads CASTPEQGPYNEQFF. The CDR3 nucleotides are TGTGCCAGTACCCCGGAGCAGGGGCCCTACAATGAGCAGTTCTTC.

The CDR3 bases are TGTGCCAGCAGCTTAAGGGTCCGCGATCTAAGCGCCTATGGCTACACCTTC. Translation: CASSLRVRDLSAYGYTF. The chain combines TRBV7-2 with TRBJ1-2; no firm D call. CDR3 size: 17 residues. CDR1 is SGHTA and CDR2 is FQGNSA in the germline V gene. Trimming left V 2 bases short and J 4 bases short, with 20 bases between.

V and J are TRBV9 and TRBJ2-2; weak D call: TRBD2 (6 bases). Germline V gives CDR1 SGDLS, CDR2 YYNGEE. V was shortened by 0 bases and J by 7 bases, with 22 bases between the two germline ends. The CDR3 is 18 residues long. The CDR3, as DNA: TGTGCCAGCAGCGTAGGTTTAGGGACTTTCTCCTCGGGCGGGGAGCTGTTTTTT. Amino acids: CASSVGLGTFSSGGELFF. Full variable domain (rest looked up from reference TRBV9 and TRBJ2-2): DSGVTQTPKHLITATGQRVTLRCSPRSGDLSVYWYQQSLDQGLQFLIQYYNGEERAKGNILERFSAQQFPDLHSELNLSSLELGDSALYFCASSVGLGTFSSGGELFFGEGSRLTVL.

The gene calls are TRBV20-1 and TRBJ2-5, with TRBD1 as a possible D gene (5 bases). TRBJ2-7 explains the end of the DNA better; the J call may be wrong. From germline, CDR1 is DFQATT and CDR2 SNEGSKA (reference sequence). The CDR3 totals 11 residues. CDR3 bases: TGCAGTGCTCGCCAGGGTTACGAGCAGTACTTC. This sequence encodes CSARQGYEQYF.

V and J are TRBV7-9 and TRBJ1-5; a possible D gene is TRBD1 (5 bases). Germline V CDR1 and CDR2: SEHNR, FQNEAQ (reference sequence). This CDR3 comprises 15 residues. The V gene lost 1 base and the J gene lost 6 bases, with 13 bases spanning the gap. The CDR3, as DNA: TGTGCCAGCAGCTTAGACAGGAGCGGTCCTCAGCCCCAGCATTTT. Its translation: CASSLDRSGPQPQHF. Filled out from reference TRBV7-9 and TRBJ1-5, the complete variable domain reads DTGVSQNPRHKITKRGQNVTFRCDPISEHNRLYWYRQTLGQGPEFLTYFQNEAQLEKSRLLSDRFSAERPKGSFSTLEIQRTEQGDSAMYLCASSLDRSGPQPQHFGDGTRLSIL.

The rearrangement links TRBV5-1 to TRBJ2-6; a possible D gene is TRBD1 (5 bases). The CDR3 length is 17 residues. Trimming stripped 0 bases from V and 0 bases from J, with 10 bases between. Germline assignment: CDR1 SGHRS and CDR2 YFSETQ. For the CDR3, the DNA is TGCGCCAGCAGCTTGGAAGCAGGGCTCTCTGGGGCCAACGTCCTGACTTTC. Amino acids: CASSLEAGLSGANVLTF. Drawing the rest from reference TRBV5-1 and TRBJ2-6, the complete variable domain is KAGVTQTPRYLIKTRGQQVTLSCSPISGHRSVSWYQQTPGQGLQFLFEYFSETQRNKGNFPGRFSGRQFSNSRSEMNVSTLELGDSALYLCASSLEAGLSGANVLTFGAGSRLTVL.

The chain carries TRBV6-5 and TRBJ2-1; possible D gene TRBD2, 7 bases. Trimming took 6 bases from V and 8 from J, leaving 17 bases between them. This CDR3 contains 14 residues. CDR1 is MNHEY, CDR2 SVGAGI, per germline. CDR3 loop: CASREGGRFDEQFF. The CDR3 DNA is TGTGCCAGCAGAGAGGGGGGGCGCTTCGATGAGCAGTTCTTC.

DNA of the CDR3: TGTGCCAGCTCACCCTCCGGGACAGGCTCCTACGAGCAGTACTTC. It codes for CASSPSGTGSYEQYF. This sequence joins TRBV18 and TRBJ2-7; TRBD1 agrees at 8 bases. With V trimmed by 3 bases and J by 0 bases, 4 bases remained unmatched. This CDR3 comprises 15 residues. Germline V CDR1 and CDR2: KGHSH, LQKENI.

The gene calls are TRBV15 and TRBJ1-1, with 7 bases identical to TRBD1. The trim removed 0 bases at V and 1 base at J, leaving 5 bases unmatched. Germline loops: CDR1 LNHNV, CDR2 YYDKDF (reference sequence). This CDR3 spans 16 amino acids. CDR3 protein: CATSRDSQGGNTEAFF. The CDR3 region has the DNA TGTGCCACCAGCAGAGATTCGCAGGGGGGGAACACTGAAGCTTTCTTT.

The chain recombines TRBV18 with TRBJ1-1; D not resolved. Germline-derived CDR1 and CDR2 are KGHSH and LQKENI. Trimming pared 2 bases from V and 2 bases from J, leaving 12 bases between. The CDR3 sequence is 15 residues long. The CDR3 DNA sequence: TGTGCCAGCTCACCATTAGCATCGTATAACACTGAAGCTTTCTTT. It specifies CASSPLASYNTEAFF.

The chain has TRBV19 and TRBJ1-2; 11 bases are a match to TRBD1. CDR3 length: 16 amino acids. After removal of 5 bases from V and 4 bases from J, the junction contained 9 bases not matched to a gene. Germline V lookup: CDR1 LNHDA, CDR2 SQIVND (reference sequence). Here the CDR3 reads CASSFVPGTGGYGYTF. The CDR3 DNA reads as TGTGCCAGTAGTTTCGTCCCCGGGACAGGGGGCTATGGCTACACCTTC.

This clone was recorded a few times. This sequence joins TRBV2 and TRBJ1-1, with 7 nucleotides matching TRBD1. The length of the CDR3 is 14 residues. Germline loops: CDR1 SNHLY, CDR2 FYNNEI. Trimming removed 5 bases from V and 1 base from J; junction bases left unmatched: 4. In nucleotides, the CDR3 is TGTGCCAGCAGTCCCAGGACAGGGAACACTGAAGCTTTCTTT. Residues: CASSPRTGNTEAFF.

The chain has TRBV6-5 and TRBJ2-5; 8 bases are a match to TRBD1. Per the germline V gene, CDR1 is MNHEY and CDR2 is SVGAGI. There are 14 residues in the CDR3. V shed 5 bases and J 4 bases; nucleotides not matched to a gene: 6. The CDR3 here is CASSQATGGETQYF. The CDR3 nucleotides are TGTGCCAGCAGTCAGGCCACAGGGGGAGAGACCCAGTACTTC.

The V call is TRBV18, the J call TRBJ2-2; D may be TRBD1 (6 bases). The ends were cut back, 3 bases at V and 6 bases at J, with 14 bases in the middle. This CDR3 spans 15 amino acids. The germline CDR1 and CDR2 sequences are KGHSH and LQKENI. The CDR3 spells CASSPQLQGSGELFF. CDR3 coding DNA: TGTGCCAGCTCACCTCAACTACAGGGATCCGGGGAGCTGTTTTTT. Full variable domain (missing parts from reference TRBV18 and TRBJ2-2): NAGVMQNPRHLVRRRGQEARLRCSPMKGHSHVYWYRQLPEEGLKFMVYLQKENIIDESGMPKERFSAEFPKEGPSILRIQQVVRGDSAAYFCASSPQLQGSGELFFGEGSRLTVL.

The sample holds one count of this clone. The rearrangement joins TRBV6-1 to TRBJ2-3; D not resolved. CDR1 is MNHNS and CDR2 is SASEGT in the germline V gene. CDR3 length: 16 residues. V shed 3 bases and J shed 4 bases, with 17 bases lying between them. This CDR3 is CASSEAIMFLSDTQYF. DNA of the CDR3: TGTGCCAGCAGTGAGGCAATTATGTTCCTTTCAGATACGCAGTATTTT.

The chain joins TRBV5-4 to TRBJ2-7; 8 bases are a match to TRBD2. The CDR3 is made up of 16 amino acids. CDR1 and CDR2 (germline): SGHNT, YYREEE (reference sequence). V trimming: 4 bases; J trimming: 0 bases; junction bases outside the gene matches: 9. CDR3 loop: CASSAVAGGNSYEQYF. The DNA for the CDR3 is TGTGCCAGCAGCGCAGTGGCGGGGGGTAACTCCTACGAGCAGTACTTC.

This clone was counted a few times. The rearrangement joins TRBV25-1 to TRBJ2-2; D is possibly TRBD2 (6 bases). The V and J ends lost 8 bases and 5 bases respectively, with 15 bases between them. Germline CDR1 reads MGHDK; CDR2 reads SYGVNS. The CDR3 spans 14 residues. The CDR3 spells CASGLGGATGELFF. The CDR3 bases are TGTGCCAGCGGCCTAGGCGGGGCGACCGGGGAGCTGTTTTTT.

The J gene is TRBJ2-2, the V gene TRBV7-8, with 10 bases aligning to TRBD1. This CDR3 has 16 residues. V was clipped by 1 base and J by 3 bases; unmatched bases: 2. Per the germline V gene, CDR1 is SGHVS and CDR2 is FQNEAQ. The CDR3 DNA sequence: TGTGCCAGCAGCTTAGATGGGACAGGGGACACCGGGGAGCTGTTTTTT. This gives the protein CASSLDGTGDTGELFF.

The chain joins TRBV5-4 to TRBJ2-7, with 8 bases matching TRBD1. V dropped 6 bases and J dropped 4; count of bases not matched to a gene: 6. The CDR3 has 13 residues. The germline gives CDR1 SGHNT, CDR2 YYREEE (reference sequence). The chain's CDR3 is CASTRTGGYEQYF. The CDR3 bases are TGTGCCAGCACTCGAACAGGGGGGTACGAGCAGTACTTC.

This clone was recorded a few times. The rearrangement links TRBV28 to TRBJ1-1; D may be TRBD1 (6 bases). The germline V gene has CDR1 MDHEN and CDR2 SYDVKM. Trimming left V 3 bases short and J 1 base short, with 9 bases between. This CDR3 has 14 residues. The chain's CDR3 is CASSLGGANTEAFF. CDR3 sequence (DNA): TGTGCCAGCAGTTTGGGGGGGGCGAACACTGAAGCTTTCTTT.

The V call is TRBV15, the J call TRBJ2-3; possibly TRBD1 for D (6 bases). CDR3 length: 15 amino acids. Germline lookup yields CDR1 LNHNV and CDR2 YYDKDF (reference sequence). V was pared by 5 bases and J by 0 bases, with 12 bases between. The CDR3 spells CATSRGQSSTDTQYF. The CDR3 nucleotides read TGTGCCACCAGCCGTGGACAGTCTAGCACAGATACGCAGTATTTT.

The genes are TRBV30 and TRBJ2-7; TRBD2 is a possible D gene (5 bases). The CDR3 is 11 residues long. With 2 bases removed from V and 6 bases from J, the gap between germline ends came to 8 bases. Germline V gene data show CDR1 as GTSNPN and CDR2 as SVGIG (reference sequence). For the CDR3, the DNA is TGTGCCTGGAGTAGAGGGAGCGAGCAGTACTTC. It is translated as CAWSRGSEQYF.

V and J are TRBV7-9 and TRBJ2-7; TRBD1 might be the D (6 bases). Trimming removed 5 bases from V and 2 bases from J, with 13 bases in between. Germline lookup yields CDR1 SEHNR and CDR2 FQNEAQ (reference sequence). This CDR3 contains 14 residues. The CDR3 bases are TGTGCCAGCAGCGCTCCGACAGGAACCTACGAGCAGTACTTC. Translating it yields CASSAPTGTYEQYF.

The chain joins TRBV7-2 to TRBJ2-1; possible D gene TRBD2, 6 bases. Per germline, CDR1 SGHTA and CDR2 FQGNSA. Trimming took off 4 bases at V and 4 bases at J, with 14 bases between the two ends. CDR3 length: 15 residues. This chain's CDR3 is CASSWGDFLYNEQFF. The CDR3 coding sequence is TGTGCCAGCAGCTGGGGGGACTTTTTATACAATGAGCAGTTCTTC.

This clone showed up just a few times. The chain carries TRBV19 and TRBJ1-1, with D tentatively TRBD1 (6 bases). V dropped 2 bases and J dropped 5 bases, with 9 bases sitting between them. The CDR3 runs to 13 residues. Per germline, CDR1 LNHDA and CDR2 SQIVND (reference sequence). The CDR3 region is CASSIQGRTEAFF. CDR3 in DNA: TGTGCCAGTAGTATACAGGGGCGGACTGAAGCTTTCTTT.